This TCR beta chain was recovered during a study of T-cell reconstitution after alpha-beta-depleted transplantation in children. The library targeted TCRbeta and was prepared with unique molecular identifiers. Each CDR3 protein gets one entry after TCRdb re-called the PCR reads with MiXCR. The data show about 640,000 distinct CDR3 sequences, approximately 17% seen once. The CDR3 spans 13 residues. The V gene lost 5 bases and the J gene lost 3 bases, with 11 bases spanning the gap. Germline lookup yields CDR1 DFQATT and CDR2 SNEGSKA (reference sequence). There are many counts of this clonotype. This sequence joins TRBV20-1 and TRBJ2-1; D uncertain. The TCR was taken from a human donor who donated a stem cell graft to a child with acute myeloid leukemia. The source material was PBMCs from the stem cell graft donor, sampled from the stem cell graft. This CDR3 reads CSAGGSHYNEQFF. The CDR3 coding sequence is TGCAGTGCTGGTGGCAGTCACTACAATGAGCAGTTCTTC.